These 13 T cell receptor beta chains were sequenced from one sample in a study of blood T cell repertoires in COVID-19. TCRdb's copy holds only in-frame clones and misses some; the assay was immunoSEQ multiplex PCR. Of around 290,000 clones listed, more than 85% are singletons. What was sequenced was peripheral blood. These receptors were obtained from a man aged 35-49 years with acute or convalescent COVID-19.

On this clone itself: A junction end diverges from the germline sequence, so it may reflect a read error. The CDR3 region has the DNA TGTGCCAGCAGCTTATACAGGGCCAACGTCCTGACTTTC. It encodes CASSLYRANVLTF. This sequence joins TRBV27 and TRBJ2-6; D unclear. Per germline, CDR1 MNHEY and CDR2 SMNVEV (reference sequence). CDR3 length equals 13 residues.

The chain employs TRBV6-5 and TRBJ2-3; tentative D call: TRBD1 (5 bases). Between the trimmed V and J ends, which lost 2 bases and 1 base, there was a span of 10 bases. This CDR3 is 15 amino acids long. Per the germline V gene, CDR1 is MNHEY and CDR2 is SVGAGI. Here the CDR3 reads CASSYGADGTDTQYF. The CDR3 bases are TGTGCCAGCAGTTACGGGGCCGATGGCACAGATACGCAGTATTTT.

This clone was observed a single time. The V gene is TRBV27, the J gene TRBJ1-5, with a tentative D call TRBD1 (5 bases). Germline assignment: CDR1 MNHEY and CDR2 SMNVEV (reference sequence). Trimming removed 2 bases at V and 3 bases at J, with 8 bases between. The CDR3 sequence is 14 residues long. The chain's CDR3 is CASSLARDNQPQHF. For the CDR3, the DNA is TGTGCCAGCAGTTTAGCCAGGGACAATCAGCCCCAGCATTTT.

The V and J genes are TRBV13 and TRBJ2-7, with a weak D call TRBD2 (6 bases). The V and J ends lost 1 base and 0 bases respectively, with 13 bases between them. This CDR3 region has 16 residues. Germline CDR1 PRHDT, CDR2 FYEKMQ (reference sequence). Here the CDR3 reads CASSLALSGGSYEQYF. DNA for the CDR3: TGTGCCAGCAGCTTAGCCCTATCCGGGGGCTCCTACGAGCAGTACTTC.

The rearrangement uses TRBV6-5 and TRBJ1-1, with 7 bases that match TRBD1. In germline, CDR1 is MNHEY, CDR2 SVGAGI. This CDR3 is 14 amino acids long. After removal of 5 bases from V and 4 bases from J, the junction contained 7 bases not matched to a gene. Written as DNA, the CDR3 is TGTGCCAGCAGTCTTATGACAGGGATCACTGAAGCTTTCTTT. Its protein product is CASSLMTGITEAFF.

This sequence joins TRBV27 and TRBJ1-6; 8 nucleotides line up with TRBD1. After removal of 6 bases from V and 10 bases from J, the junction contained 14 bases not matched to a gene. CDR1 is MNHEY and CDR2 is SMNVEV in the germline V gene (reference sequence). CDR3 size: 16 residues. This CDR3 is CASSLLQGALRSPLHF. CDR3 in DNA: TGTGCCAGCAGCCTCCTCCAGGGGGCCTTAAGATCACCCCTCCACTTT.

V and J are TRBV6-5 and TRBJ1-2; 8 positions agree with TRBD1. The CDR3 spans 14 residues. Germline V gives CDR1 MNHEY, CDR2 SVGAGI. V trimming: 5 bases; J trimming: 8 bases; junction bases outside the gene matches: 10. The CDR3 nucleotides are TGTGCCAGCAGTCCGCAGGGGGCGGTCGGAGGCTACACCTTC. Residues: CASSPQGAVGGYTF.

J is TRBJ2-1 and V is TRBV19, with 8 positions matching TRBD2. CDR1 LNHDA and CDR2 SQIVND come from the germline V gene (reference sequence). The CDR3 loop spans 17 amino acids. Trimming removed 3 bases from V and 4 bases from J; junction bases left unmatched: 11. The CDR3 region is CASSISPPGLGYNEQFF. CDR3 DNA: TGTGCCAGTAGTATTTCGCCACCGGGACTAGGATACAATGAGCAGTTCTTC.

CDR3 sequence reads: CATGRQGGNTEAFF. CDR3 DNA: TGTGCCACCGGCAGACAAGGAGGGAACACTGAAGCTTTCTTT. The chain links TRBV27 to TRBJ1-1; D is ambiguous. Between the trimmed V and J ends, which lost 10 bases and 1 base, there was a span of 16 bases. This CDR3 has 14 amino acids. Germline CDR1 and CDR2: MNHEY and SMNVEV (reference sequence).

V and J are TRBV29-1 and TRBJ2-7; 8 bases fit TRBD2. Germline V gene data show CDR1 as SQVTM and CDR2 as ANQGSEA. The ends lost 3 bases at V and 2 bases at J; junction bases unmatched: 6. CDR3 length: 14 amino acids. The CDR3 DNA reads TGCAGCGTTGAGAAGCGGGGGATCGCCTACGAGCAGTACTTC. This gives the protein CSVEKRGIAYEQYF.

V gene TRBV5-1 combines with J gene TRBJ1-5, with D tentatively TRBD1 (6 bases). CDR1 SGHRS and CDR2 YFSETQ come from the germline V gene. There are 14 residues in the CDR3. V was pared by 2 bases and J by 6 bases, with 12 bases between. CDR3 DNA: TGCGCCAGCAGCTTACAGGGAGGGGGTCAGCCCCAGCATTTT. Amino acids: CASSLQGGGQPQHF.

CDR3 residues: CATAQAGGTDTQYF. The CDR3 region has the DNA TGTGCCACCGCCCAAGCGGGGGGTACAGATACGCAGTATTTT. V is TRBV24-1 and J is TRBJ2-3, with 9 bases aligning to TRBD2. This CDR3 is 14 amino acids long. Germline loops: CDR1 KGHDR, CDR2 SFDVKD. Trimming cost V 9 bases and J 3 bases; bases outside gene matches: 6.

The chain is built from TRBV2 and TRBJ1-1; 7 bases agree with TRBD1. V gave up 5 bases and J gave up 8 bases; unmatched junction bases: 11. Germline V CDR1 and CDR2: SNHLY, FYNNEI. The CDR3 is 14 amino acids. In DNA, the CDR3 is TGTGCCAGCAGTCAATACGGACAGGCCGAAGAAGCTTTCTTT. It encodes CASSQYGQAEEAFF.